The clone carrying this TCR beta chain was seen at least ten times. TCRdb analysed the reads with MiXCR anew, one entry per CDR3 protein. The table has roughly 250,000 distinct CDR3 sequences, around 28% seen once. These data belong to a study of kidney transplant recipient with SARS-CoV-2 infection. V lost 6 bases, J lost 3 bases, and 6 bases stayed unmatched. In germline, CDR1 is ENHRY, CDR2 SYGVKD. The CDR3 is 15 residues long. The gene calls are TRBV10-3 and TRBJ2-1, with 9 bases that match TRBD2. The receptor was derived from a young adult male patient who had COVID-19 and was a kidney transplant recipient. Some T cells may have come from the graft donor. This material consisted of a blood sample, taken at baseline and on day 111 from a kidney transplant recipient. CDR3 amino acids: CAISVGAGGYNEQFF. The CDR3 nucleotides read TGTGCCATCAGCGTCGGAGCGGGAGGCTACAATGAGCAGTTCTTC.